The entry that follows covers one TCR beta chain sequence. Its antigen is currently unknown. This record comes from a study of post-analysis software for immune sequencing data. Whole-study context: Disease trajectories encompassed relapsing-remitting, secondary progressive and progressive-relapsing multiple sclerosis. General study points: The study found TRBV5-6, TRBV5-1 and TRBV20-1 among five or six TRBV segments more frequent in patients than controls.

The library was made from cDNA and included unique molecular identifiers. Input of 1 to 10 million T cells yielded around 460,000 cDNA molecules. TCRdb re-derived calls from the PCR reads in MiXCR, one entry per CDR3 protein. The profile shows fewer than 850,000 distinct CDR3 sequences, 30% of them singletons. The CDR3 is 16 amino acids. V lost 7 bases, J lost 6 bases, and 22 bases lay in between. Germline V gene lookup returns CDR1 MNHNS and CDR2 SASEGT. This clonotype was obtained from a girl between 5 and 17 years old with multiple sclerosis. The sequencing sample was made of blood. This chain connects TRBV6-1 to TRBJ2-1; no clear D. The DNA for the CDR3 is TGTGCCAGCACCTCACACTTATTAGAGCTCGGCAATGAGCAGTTCTTC. Translated: CASTSHLLELGNEQFF.